This T cell receptor (beta chain) appears in the sequencing data of a study of cytomegalovirus exposure and HLA in healthy donors. Among the donors, all were healthy bone marrow donors. Use of 60 Vbeta and 13 Jbeta primers characterized the PCR. Repertoires were generated with immunoSEQ multiplex PCR, while TCRdb's copy carries only in-frame clones and drops some. The table lists roughly 160,000 clones, almost 85% of them singletons. This CDR3 has 13 residues. Germline V lookup: CDR1 SEHNR, CDR2 FQNEAQ (reference sequence). V lost 4 bases and J lost 6, with 13 bases in between. The sample was PBMCs. The source of this sequence is a boy aged 2 to 10 in good health and CMV-seronegative. The rearrangement uses TRBV7-9 and TRBJ2-7; D is possibly TRBD1 (6 bases). The CDR3 bases are TGTGCCAGCAGCTGGGGACAAGGTTCCGAGCAGTACTTC. As protein: CASSWGQGSEQYF. The whole variable domain, remainder taken from reference TRBV7-9 and TRBJ2-7, is DTGVSQNPRHKITKRGQNVTFRCDPISEHNRLYWYRQTLGQGPEFLTYFQNEAQLEKSRLLSDRFSAERPKGSFSTLEIQRTEQGDSAMYLCASSWGQGSEQYFGPGTRLTVT.